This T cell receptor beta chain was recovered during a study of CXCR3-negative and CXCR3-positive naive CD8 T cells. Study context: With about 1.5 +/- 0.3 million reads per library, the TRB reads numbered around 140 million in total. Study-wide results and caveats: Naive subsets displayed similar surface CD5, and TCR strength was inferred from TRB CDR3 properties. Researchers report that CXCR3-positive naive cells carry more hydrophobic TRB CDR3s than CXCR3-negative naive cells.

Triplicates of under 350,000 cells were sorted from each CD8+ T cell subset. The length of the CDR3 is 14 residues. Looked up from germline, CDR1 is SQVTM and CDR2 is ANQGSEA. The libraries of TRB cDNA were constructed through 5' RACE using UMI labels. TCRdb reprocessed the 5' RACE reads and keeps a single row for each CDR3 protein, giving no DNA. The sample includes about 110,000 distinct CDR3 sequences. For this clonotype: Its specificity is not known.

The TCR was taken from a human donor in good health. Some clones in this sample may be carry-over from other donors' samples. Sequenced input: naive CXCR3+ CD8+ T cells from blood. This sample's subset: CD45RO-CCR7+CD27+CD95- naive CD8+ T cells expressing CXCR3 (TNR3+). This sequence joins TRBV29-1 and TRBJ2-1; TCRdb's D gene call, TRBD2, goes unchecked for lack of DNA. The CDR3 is CSSLGGLGGYEQFF.